What follows are 28 T cell receptor beta chains derived from one specimen sequenced in a study of T cell responses to AZD1222 COVID-19 vaccine. Profiled with immunoSEQ multiplex PCR; TCRdb holds only in-frame clones, not every one. The sample includes fewer than 130,000 clones, about 88% of them seen just once. The sequenced sample was peripheral blood, obtained on day 0 of AZD1222 vaccination. Receptors were obtained from an adult in good health.

V usage is TRBV2 and J usage is TRBJ2-7, with D unclear. Trimming took 6 bases from V and 2 from J, leaving 8 bases between them. The CDR3 consists of 12 residues. Germline values: CDR1 SNHLY, CDR2 FYNNEI. The CDR3 loop reads CASRTRTYEQYF. The CDR3 nucleotides are TGTGCCAGCAGGACTCGGACCTACGAGCAGTACTTC.

This clone was recorded only once. V is TRBV5-1 and J is TRBJ2-1; D is uncertain. Germline V gene data show CDR1 as SGHRS and CDR2 as YFSETQ. This CDR3 region has 15 residues. V was cut by 1 base and J by 6 bases, with 14 bases left in between. The CDR3 sequence: CASSLPRTTSNEQFF. The CDR3 DNA is TGCGCCAGCAGCTTGCCGCGTACTACCAGCAATGAGCAGTTCTTC.

The chain employs TRBV19 and TRBJ2-7, with D uncertain. Trimming shortened V by 4 bases and J by 9 bases, and 19 bases separated the two germline ends. This CDR3 comprises 14 residues. CDR1 is LNHDA and CDR2 is SQIVND in the germline V gene (reference sequence). The CDR3 reads CASSNLSPQTGQYF. CDR3 DNA sequence: TGTGCCAGTAGTAACCTATCGCCTCAGACGGGGCAGTACTTC.

This chain connects TRBV7-8 to TRBJ1-1; D gene ambiguous. V was cut by 5 bases and J by 0 bases, with 13 bases left in between. CDR3 length: 15 residues. Germline CDR1 reads SGHVS; CDR2 reads FQNEAQ. The CDR3 sequence: CASSPRTQMNTEAFF. As DNA, the CDR3 is TGTGCCAGCAGCCCCCGAACCCAGATGAACACTGAAGCTTTCTTT.

V is TRBV2 and J is TRBJ1-5; 9 bases are a match to TRBD1. The ends lost 5 bases at V and 2 bases at J; junction bases unmatched: 4. Germline values: CDR1 SNHLY, CDR2 FYNNEI. The CDR3 loop spans 15 amino acids. CDR3: CASSHRTGGNQPQHF. The CDR3 coding sequence is TGTGCCAGCAGTCACCGGACAGGGGGCAATCAGCCCCAGCATTTT.

The chain uses TRBV7-9 and TRBJ1-2, with D unclear. The CDR3 runs 16 residues. From germline, CDR1 is SEHNR and CDR2 FQNEAQ (reference sequence). V lost 4 bases, J lost 1 base, and 16 bases lay in between. CDR3 sequence: CASSSVSGTLNYGYTF. CDR3 coding DNA: TGTGCCAGCAGCTCTGTATCCGGTACCCTTAACTATGGCTACACCTTC.

The chain employs TRBV19 and TRBJ1-2; no definite D call. Deletions cut 5 bases from V and 0 bases from J, with 16 bases between. The CDR3 sequence is 16 residues long. CDR1 and CDR2 (germline): LNHDA, SQIVND (reference sequence). Here the CDR3 DNA reads TGTGCCAGTAGTCGGGCTGTAGGACGTACTAACTATGGCTACACCTTC. Amino acid sequence: CASSRAVGRTNYGYTF.

This rearrangement joins TRBV19 to TRBJ1-4; TRBD1 aligns across 7 bases. The CDR3 runs 16 residues. Germline lookup yields CDR1 LNHDA and CDR2 SQIVND (reference sequence). The V and J ends lost 5 bases and 7 bases, in that order; junction bases with no gene match: 13. CDR3 residues: CASSLHIQGRGEKLFF. CDR3 bases: TGTGCCAGTAGTCTACACATACAGGGGCGGGGTGAAAAACTGTTTTTT.

V is TRBV7-7 and J is TRBJ2-2; TRBD2 matches 8 bases. CDR1 is SSHAT and CDR2 is FNYEAQ in the germline V gene (reference sequence). The CDR3 covers 17 residues. The J segment lost 8 bases and the V segment lost 6 bases, leaving 17 bases of the junction unmatched. CDR3 region: CASSSGLAKSLGGELFF. The CDR3 region has the DNA TGTGCCAGCAGTTCAGGACTAGCCAAATCTTTAGGGGGGGAGCTGTTTTTT.

The chain links TRBV5-4 to TRBJ2-7; TRBD1 or TRBD2 may be the D gene (6 bases each). This CDR3 is 14 amino acids long. V was cut by 2 bases and J by 6 bases, with 15 bases left in between. Germline CDR1 reads SGHNT; CDR2 reads YYREEE (reference sequence). The CDR3 nucleotides are TGTGCCAGCAGCTTCACCAGGGGAGGACTCGAGCAGTACTTC. It yields the protein CASSFTRGGLEQYF.

V is TRBV14 and J is TRBJ1-2; a possible D gene is TRBD1 (5 bases). CDR3 length: 15 amino acids. Germline lookup yields CDR1 SGHDN and CDR2 FVKESK. V was shortened by 3 bases and J by 4 bases, with 15 bases between the two germline ends. The CDR3 protein is CASSHTGGHLYGYTF. The CDR3 coding sequence is TGTGCCAGCAGCCATACTGGCGGACATCTCTATGGCTACACCTTC.

The CDR3 DNA reads as TGTGCCATCAGGGGGGACAGGACCTCTAACTATGGCTACACCTTC. It translates to CAIRGDRTSNYGYTF. The chain carries TRBV10-3 and TRBJ1-2, with TRBD1 matching 8 bases. V was pared by 6 bases and J by 0 bases, with 6 bases of the junction left unmatched. The CDR3 runs to 15 residues. Germline CDR1 reads ENHRY; CDR2 reads SYGVKD.

The rearrangement links TRBV7-9 to TRBJ1-4; 9 nucleotides agree with TRBD1. The CDR3 contains 15 residues. Germline CDR1 and CDR2: SEHNR and FQNEAQ (reference sequence). V shed 0 bases, J shed 6 bases, and the junction held 2 bases outside the gene matches. This CDR3 reads CASSLAGTGYEKLFF. The CDR3 DNA is TGTGCCAGCAGCTTAGCAGGGACAGGGTATGAAAAACTGTTTTTT.

The chain couples TRBV12-3 or TRBV12-4 to TRBJ1-5; D gene unclear. The V gene lost 7 bases and the J gene lost 0 bases, with 7 bases spanning the gap. The CDR3 covers 13 residues. The CDR3 bases are TGTGCCAGCACCAGAAATAGCAATCAGCCCCAGCATTTT. Its translation: CASTRNSNQPQHF.

The chain couples TRBV10-1 to TRBJ1-3; no firm D call. Germline lookup yields CDR1 WNHNN and CDR2 SYGVQD (reference sequence). The CDR3 runs to 14 residues. Trimming left V 4 bases short and J 2 bases short, with 9 bases between. DNA of the CDR3: TGCGCCAGCAGTGGAACCGAGACTGGAAACACCATATATTTT. As protein: CASSGTETGNTIYF.

The J gene is TRBJ2-7, the V gene TRBV27; 10 bases are a match to TRBD1. The germline V gene has CDR1 MNHEY and CDR2 SMNVEV (reference sequence). The CDR3 extends over 15 amino acids. Trimming removed 6 bases from V and 7 bases from J; junction bases left unmatched: 12. The CDR3 bases are TGTGCCAGCAGACCTACCGGGACAGGGGCCTGGGAGCAGTACTTC. Protein sequence: CASRPTGTGAWEQYF.

The chain uses TRBV6-5 and TRBJ1-6; D unresolved. Germline values: CDR1 MNHEY, CDR2 SVGAGI. This CDR3 is 14 amino acids long. V lost 2 bases and J 4 bases, leaving 6 bases between the germline ends. The CDR3: CASSYRTYNSPLHF. For the CDR3, the DNA is TGTGCCAGCAGTTACAGGACTTATAATTCACCCCTCCACTTT.

The gene calls are TRBV25-1 and TRBJ2-7, with TRBD2 matching over 8 bases. The CDR3 has 13 residues. With 6 bases clipped from V and 2 bases from J, the junction kept 3 bases outside the gene matches. In germline, CDR1 is MGHDK, CDR2 SYGVNS. This CDR3 is CASRAGGTYEQYF. The CDR3 DNA sequence: TGTGCCAGCAGGGCGGGGGGAACCTACGAGCAGTACTTC.

This chain joins TRBV27 and TRBJ1-2, with D possibly TRBD1 on 5 matching bases. Germline V lookup: CDR1 MNHEY, CDR2 SMNVEV (reference sequence). V was trimmed by 8 bases and J by 4 bases, leaving 17 bases between them. The CDR3 has 14 residues. CDR3 loop: CASAPQAGPYGYTF. The CDR3 DNA is TGTGCCAGCGCCCCGCAGGCGGGACCCTATGGCTACACCTTC.

The chain employs TRBV29-1 and TRBJ1-3; D call uncertain. The germline V and J ends were trimmed by 3 bases and 2 bases, with 11 bases remaining between them. The CDR3 is made up of 14 amino acids. Germline CDR1 reads SQVTM; CDR2 reads ANQGSEA. The CDR3 region has the DNA TGCAGCGTTGAGGCCGTTCCGGCTGGAAACACCATATATTTT. Its protein product is CSVEAVPAGNTIYF.

V gene TRBV7-2 combines with J gene TRBJ2-5, with 14 bases identical to TRBD2. This CDR3 region has 16 residues. Germline values: CDR1 SGHTA, CDR2 FQGNSA. The V and J ends lost 4 bases and 6 bases, in that order; junction bases with no gene match: 7. The CDR3 DNA sequence: TGTGCCAGCAGCTCTGCCGGGACTAGCGGGAGTAAGACCCAGTACTTC. Protein: CASSSAGTSGSKTQYF.

V is TRBV13 and J is TRBJ2-2; no firm D call. This CDR3 contains 13 residues. The germline CDR1 and CDR2 sequences are PRHDT and FYEKMQ (reference sequence). With 6 bases removed from V and 1 base from J, the gap between germline ends came to 6 bases. The CDR3 DNA follows: TGTGCCAGCAGGGCGGAGAACACCGGGGAGCTGTTTTTT. This encodes CASRAENTGELFF.

The chain links TRBV29-1 to TRBJ2-1; 8 nucleotides agree with TRBD2. Germline V gene lookup returns CDR1 SQVTM and CDR2 ANQGSEA. Unmatched junction bases numbered 1, after V lost 4 bases and J lost 2 bases. CDR3 length: 13 residues. CDR3 DNA: TGCAGCGTTGGCGGGGGGACCTACAATGAGCAGTTCTTC. Translated, it gives CSVGGGTYNEQFF.

This clone has just a few counts. The chain couples TRBV4-2 to TRBJ1-3, with D possibly matching TRBD1 (5 bases). Looked up from germline, CDR1 is LGHNA and CDR2 is YNFKEQ. The germline V and J ends were trimmed by 1 base and 0 bases, with 13 bases remaining between them. This CDR3 has 17 residues. CDR3 amino acids: CASSQGQFLFSGNTIYF. CDR3 DNA sequence: TGTGCCAGCAGCCAAGGACAGTTCTTATTCTCTGGAAACACCATATATTTT.

The chain recombines TRBV14 with TRBJ1-4; D perhaps matches TRBD1 (5 bases). V was shortened by 0 bases and J by 8 bases, with 19 bases between the two germline ends. Germline CDR1 and CDR2: SGHDN and FVKESK. This CDR3 region has 17 residues. CDR3 bases: TGTGCCAGCAGCCAAGATAGGTTGGGGACCACGGGAGAAAAACTGTTTTTT. It yields the protein CASSQDRLGTTGEKLFF.

This chain links TRBV3-1 (or the pseudogene TRBV3-2) with TRBJ2-1; 7 bases align to TRBD2. Per germline, CDR1 LGHDT and CDR2 YNNKEL (reference sequence). With V trimmed by 4 bases and J by 2 bases, 8 bases remained unmatched. The CDR3 runs to 16 residues. DNA for the CDR3: TGTGCCAGCAGCCTCACCGGGAGGCCCACCTACAATGAGCAGTTCTTC. It encodes CASSLTGRPTYNEQFF.

Comment on this clone: The same CDR3 is also encoded by other DNA sequences in this sample. The rearrangement links TRBV4-1 to TRBJ2-7; D is unclear. Germline lookup yields CDR1 MGHRA and CDR2 YSYEKL. The CDR3 spans 12 residues. V gave up 0 bases and J gave up 6 bases, with 6 bases separating them. This CDR3 reads CASSQDRGEQYF. CDR3 nucleotide sequence: TGCGCCAGCAGCCAAGATCGAGGCGAGCAGTACTTC.

The rearrangement uses TRBV3-1 (or the pseudogene TRBV3-2) and TRBJ1-3; TRBD1 might be the D (5 bases). CDR1 LGHDT and CDR2 YNNKEL come from the germline V gene (reference sequence). Between the trimmed V and J ends, which lost 1 base and 0 bases, there was a span of 16 bases. The CDR3 extends over 18 amino acids. Here the CDR3 reads CASSQVGAGHFSGNTIYF. The DNA of the CDR3 is TGTGCCAGCAGCCAAGTCGGGGCAGGGCATTTCTCTGGAAACACCATATATTTT.